A single sample gave rise to the 23 T cell receptor beta chains below, sequenced in a study of blood T cell repertoires in COVID-19. Repertoires were generated with immunoSEQ multiplex PCR, while TCRdb's copy carries only in-frame clones and drops some. The sample holds more than 110,000 clones, more than 70% seen once. Material for sequencing was PBMCs or T cells enriched from blood (not recorded which). The receptors derive from a man in his forties or fifties with acute COVID-19.

The chain is built from TRBV5-1 and TRBJ1-1; D unclear. The CDR3 runs 15 residues. V shed 4 bases and J shed 1 base, with 14 bases lying between them. CDR1 is SGHRS and CDR2 is YFSETQ in the germline V gene. The DNA for the CDR3 is TGCGCCAGCAGCCGGGAGGGTGGGTGGAACACTGAAGCTTTCTTT. As protein: CASSREGGWNTEAFF. The full variable domain, completed using reference TRBV5-1 and TRBJ1-1, is KAGVTQTPRYLIKTRGQQVTLSCSPISGHRSVSWYQQTPGQGLQFLFEYFSETQRNKGNFPGRFSGRQFSNSRSEMNVSTLELGDSALYLCASSREGGWNTEAFFGQGTRLTVV.

The rearrangement links TRBV4-2 to TRBJ2-1; TRBD2 agrees at 9 bases. This CDR3 has 17 amino acids. Trimming removed 3 bases from V and 7 bases from J; junction bases left unmatched: 13. Germline V CDR1 and CDR2: LGHNA, YNFKEQ. CDR3 DNA sequence: TGTGCCAGCAGCCACCAAGTTGCGGGGGGGCCTCAAAATGAGCAGTTCTTC. Translating it yields CASSHQVAGGPQNEQFF.

This clone was observed once. V is TRBV11-2 and J is TRBJ1-1; D gene uncertain. The length of the CDR3 is 15 residues. Trimming stripped 1 base from V and 0 bases from J, with 9 bases between. Looked up from germline, CDR1 is SGHAT and CDR2 is FQNNGV. CDR3 loop: CASSLAVDMNTEAFF. DNA of the CDR3: TGTGCCAGCAGCTTAGCGGTAGACATGAACACTGAAGCTTTCTTT.

The chain is built from TRBV18 and TRBJ1-4; D is possibly TRBD1 (6 bases). The germline V and J ends were trimmed by 4 bases and 7 bases, with 19 bases remaining between them. Germline lookup yields CDR1 KGHSH and CDR2 LQKENI. The CDR3 length is 16 residues. The CDR3 coding sequence is TGTGCCAGCTCACTATCATATGAGCCAGGGGCTGAAAAACTGTTTTTT. It translates to CASSLSYEPGAEKLFF.

The CDR3 loop reads CAISDEMLTEAFF. The DNA for the CDR3 is TGTGCCATCAGTGATGAGATGCTCACTGAAGCTTTCTTT. The rearrangement links TRBV10-3 to TRBJ1-1; D remains unclear. Germline V CDR1 and CDR2: ENHRY, SYGVKD. The CDR3 sequence is 13 residues long. Deletions cut 3 bases from V and 4 bases from J, with 9 bases between.

The gene calls are TRBV29-1 and TRBJ2-1; possible D gene TRBD2, 6 bases. CDR3 length equals 15 residues. The germline V and J ends were trimmed by 7 bases and 0 bases, with 16 bases remaining between them. Germline V CDR1 and CDR2: SQVTM, ANQGSEA. CDR3 DNA: TGCAGCGCATCCTCGGGGGATAGCTCCTACAATGAGCAGTTCTTC. It yields the protein CSASSGDSSYNEQFF.

The chain links TRBV10-2 to TRBJ2-5, with D perhaps matching TRBD1 (5 bases). Germline V lookup: CDR1 WSHSY, CDR2 SAAADI. The CDR3 has 13 amino acids. Trimming took 6 bases from V and 1 from J, leaving 9 bases between them. The CDR3 DNA sequence: TGCGCCAGCAGCCGACAGAGCCAAGAGACCCAGTACTTC. The encoded protein is CASSRQSQETQYF.

This chain links TRBV5-1 with TRBJ1-5; the match to TRBD1 covers 7 bases. Unmatched junction bases numbered 3, after V lost 4 bases and J lost 2 bases. This CDR3 region has 14 residues. Germline CDR1 and CDR2: SGHRS and YFSETQ. In DNA form, the CDR3 reads TGCGCCAGCAGCCGAGGGGGCGGCAATCAGCCCCAGCATTTT. Its protein product is CASSRGGGNQPQHF.

The chain has TRBV3-1 (or the pseudogene TRBV3-2) and TRBJ1-1; 8 nucleotides match TRBD1. The CDR3 totals 14 residues. Germline CDR1 LGHDT, CDR2 YNNKEL (reference sequence). V lost 3 bases to trimming and J lost 7 bases; unmatched junction nucleotides: 7. Here the CDR3 DNA reads TGTGCCAGCAGCCAGTCGGACAGGGCCAGTGAAGCTTTCTTT. Its protein product is CASSQSDRASEAFF.

The genes are TRBV5-6 and TRBJ2-2; 7 bases line up with TRBD2. In germline, CDR1 is SGHDT, CDR2 YYEEEE. J gave up 3 bases and V 1 base, and 9 bases lay outside the gene matches. The CDR3 totals 17 residues. The CDR3 here is CASSLFIQAGYTGELFF. In DNA form, the CDR3 reads TGTGCCAGCAGCTTGTTTATTCAAGCGGGGTACACCGGGGAGCTGTTTTTT.

The chain couples TRBV7-2 to TRBJ2-1; 12 bases fit TRBD2. CDR1 is SGHTA and CDR2 is FQGNSA in the germline V gene. V trimming: 4 bases; J trimming: 4 bases; junction bases outside the gene matches: 11. The CDR3 totals 18 residues. In DNA form, the CDR3 reads TGTGCCAGCAGCTCGGGACTAGCGGGTGATCTGGTGTACAATGAGCAGTTCTTC. Protein product: CASSSGLAGDLVYNEQFF.

Only a few counts were recorded for this clone. The chain joins TRBV10-3 to TRBJ1-2; no definite D call. CDR3 length equals 13 residues. CDR1 ENHRY and CDR2 SYGVKD come from the germline V gene. The V end lost 8 bases, the J end lost 4 bases, and 14 bases lay between the germline ends. CDR3 nucleotide sequence: TGTGCCATCGGGTCACAGCTCTCCTATGGCTACACCTTC. Encoded protein: CAIGSQLSYGYTF.

This chain links TRBV19 with TRBJ2-6, with D tentatively TRBD1 (5 bases). V was trimmed by 2 bases and J by 0 bases, leaving 11 bases between them. The CDR3 contains 17 residues. The V gene's germline CDR1 is LNHDA and CDR2 SQIVND (reference sequence). Here the CDR3 reads CASSIRGDISGANVLTF. In DNA, the CDR3 is TGTGCCAGTAGTATAAGGGGCGACATCTCTGGGGCCAACGTCCTGACTTTC. Filled out from reference TRBV19 and TRBJ2-6, the complete variable domain reads DGGITQSPKYLFRKEGQNVTLSCEQNLNHDAMYWYRQDPGQGLRLIYYSQIVNDFQKGDIAEGYSVSREKKESFPLTVTSAQKNPTAFYLCASSIRGDISGANVLTFGAGSRLTVL.

A few counts support this clone. The chain carries TRBV19 and TRBJ1-2; D ambiguous. CDR1 LNHDA and CDR2 SQIVND come from the germline V gene (reference sequence). The CDR3 totals 12 residues. V shed 7 bases and J shed 8 bases, with 14 bases lying between them. The CDR3 protein is CASTTASGGYTF. In DNA form, the CDR3 reads TGTGCCAGTACCACCGCCTCGGGGGGCTACACCTTC.

Only one count was recorded for this clone. The rearrangement uses TRBV27 and TRBJ2-7, with D perhaps TRBD1 (5 bases). The CDR3 is 12 residues long. V lost 3 bases, J lost 7 bases, and 10 bases lay in between. Germline assignment: CDR1 MNHEY and CDR2 SMNVEV (reference sequence). Here the CDR3 reads CASSFRKGEQYF. CDR3 nucleotides: TGTGCCAGCAGTTTTAGGAAGGGGGAGCAGTACTTC.

V is TRBV27 and J is TRBJ2-1, with D tentatively TRBD1 (6 bases). The CDR3 runs to 14 residues. CDR1 MNHEY and CDR2 SMNVEV come from the germline V gene (reference sequence). The V end was cut by 1 base, the J end by 5 bases, with 9 bases between. CDR3 in DNA: TGTGCCAGCAGTTTATTCTACAGGGACAATGAGCAGTTCTTC. It yields the protein CASSLFYRDNEQFF.

This chain links TRBV7-2 with TRBJ1-3, with D hard to call. The V gene lost 7 bases and the J gene lost 0 bases, with 7 bases spanning the gap. The CDR3 covers 13 residues. Germline V lookup: CDR1 SGHTA, CDR2 FQGNSA. The CDR3 bases are TGTGCCAGCACTCCGAGCTCTGGAAACACCATATATTTT. Its translation: CASTPSSGNTIYF.

V and J are TRBV5-6 and TRBJ2-2, with a weak D call TRBD1 (6 bases). Trimming pared 0 bases from V and 7 bases from J, leaving 13 bases between. Germline V gives CDR1 SGHDT, CDR2 YYEEEE. The CDR3 runs to 15 residues. This CDR3 reads CASSLGYRENGELFF. The DNA of the CDR3 is TGTGCCAGCAGCTTGGGGTACAGGGAGAACGGGGAGCTGTTTTTT.

The CDR3 DNA is TGTGCCAGCAGTACAGACCTATTTCGCTACACCTTC. Translated: CASSTDLFRYTF. The rearrangement joins TRBV27 to TRBJ1-2; unclear D gene. Germline loops: CDR1 MNHEY, CDR2 SMNVEV (reference sequence). With 5 bases removed from V and 9 bases from J, the gap between germline ends came to 13 bases. The CDR3 spans 12 residues.

The genes are TRBV7-6 and TRBJ2-1; 14 bases line up with TRBD2. There are 19 residues in the CDR3. J lost 1 base, V lost 7 bases, and 12 bases had no gene match. CDR1 SGHVS and CDR2 FNYEAQ come from the germline V gene. CDR3 coding DNA: TGTGCCAGCACCCCCGGACTAGCGGGGGGCTCGGGTTCCTACAATGAGCAGTTCTTC. It codes for CASTPGLAGGSGSYNEQFF.

The genes are TRBV11-2 and TRBJ2-3, with D unresolved. From germline, CDR1 is SGHAT and CDR2 FQNNGV. This CDR3 spans 15 amino acids. V shed 2 bases and J shed 0 bases, with 9 bases lying between them. CDR3 region: CASSLNSLSTDTQYF. In nucleotides, the CDR3 is TGTGCCAGCAGCTTAAACAGCCTTAGCACAGATACGCAGTATTTT.

The gene calls are TRBV11-2 and TRBJ1-3; D is uncertain. This CDR3 spans 15 amino acids. Germline V gene lookup returns CDR1 SGHAT and CDR2 FQNNGV. Deletions cut 0 bases from V and 0 bases from J, with 6 bases between. The CDR3 DNA is TGTGCCAGCAGCTTAGACCGGAGCTCTGGAAACACCATATATTTT. As protein: CASSLDRSSGNTIYF.

V is TRBV7-8 and J is TRBJ2-7; D possibly corresponds to TRBD1 (5 bases). This CDR3 has 13 residues. Germline V lookup: CDR1 SGHVS, CDR2 FQNEAQ. V gave up 5 bases and J gave up 3 bases, with 11 bases separating them. Here the CDR3 reads CASSERTIYEQYF. For the CDR3, the DNA is TGTGCCAGCAGCGAAAGGACAATCTACGAGCAGTACTTC.